This T cell receptor beta chain was observed in a study of T cells expressing NK-cell markers. TCRdb reprocessed the 5' RACE reads, with one entry per CDR3 protein and no DNA. The sample totals roughly 150,000 distinct CDR3 sequences. On this clonotype itself: Antigen specificity is unknown.

The CDR3 is 16 residues long. In germline, CDR1 is SGHDT, CDR2 YYEEEE. Study-level findings and limits: Among several donors, these clonotypes also ranked first in the CD3+CD56-NKG2C+ fraction.

Material: blood T cells: a sorted CD56 or NKG2C T cell subset, CD4+ or CD8+ T cells, or bulk PBMC T cells (not recorded which). This chain joins TRBV5-6 and TRBJ2-4; TCRdb designates TRBD1, a call that cannot be tested without DNA. The source is a woman between 18 and 75 years old in good health. The CDR3 reads CASSPSRTGGRNIQYF.